Each of the 32 T cell receptor beta chains below was sequenced from the same sample in a study of breast tumors, draining lymph nodes, adjacent tissues (dated by TCRdb to the mid-2010s). The library was produced with multiplex PCR. The sequencing machine was an Illumina HiSeq 2000. The raw public data were reprocessed by TCRdb itself: fastp quality trimming at Q25, MiXCR clonotype calling, in-frame beta chains only. Rows matching on CDR3 protein sequence are summarized as one entry with the most common DNA and genes. This sample comprises 200,000 to 250,000 distinct CDR3 sequences, approximately 31% of them detected only once. Clones ranked in the top ten supply roughly 1.5% of the sample. The axillary draining lymph nodes of breast cancer patients were the source of the lymph node samples. The sample was axillary lymph node tissue. These receptor sequences come from a female donor with breast cancer. Some clones in this sample may be carry-over from other donors' samples.

The chain carries TRBV28 and TRBJ2-2; unclear D gene. Trimming pared 7 bases from V and 8 bases from J, leaving 5 bases between. CDR3 size: 10 residues. CDR1 is MDHEN, CDR2 SYDVKM, per germline. CDR3 nucleotides: TGTGCCAGCATCACAGGGGAGCTGTTTTTT. It specifies CASITGELFF.

The sample holds many counts of this clonotype. CDR3 in amino acids: CASSARGVRDTQYF. The CDR3 bases are TGTGCCAGCAGCGCCCGCGGGGTCCGGGATACGCAGTATTTT. The V and J genes are TRBV9 and TRBJ2-3; D is possibly TRBD2 (6 bases). V gave up 3 bases and J gave up 6 bases, with 14 bases separating them. Germline V gives CDR1 SGDLS, CDR2 YYNGEE. The CDR3 loop spans 14 amino acids.

The sample holds one count of this clonotype. This sequence joins TRBV20-1 and TRBJ2-3; D unresolved. The DNA end is a closer match to TRBJ1-5, so the J assignment may be wrong. The germline CDR1 and CDR2 sequences are DFQATT and SNEGSKA (reference sequence). The CDR3 length is 19 residues. This chain's CDR3 is CSARDLRLAGVGGTDTQHF. The DNA of the CDR3 is TGCAGTGCTAGAGATCTCCGGCTAGCGGGAGTGGGAGGAACAGATACGCAGCATTTT.

This clonotype appeared many times. The V call is TRBV29-1, the J call TRBJ2-7; weak D call: TRBD2 (5 bases). Trimming took 2 bases from V and 5 from J, leaving 10 bases between them. There are 12 residues in the CDR3. The germline V gene has CDR1 SQVTM and CDR2 ANQGSEA. The DNA for the CDR3 is TGCAGCGTTGAAAGGAGGCTTAACGAGCAGTACTTC. Translation: CSVERRLNEQYF.

Only a few counts were recorded for this clonotype. A much larger clone lies a single base off, so this may be a read error. The rearrangement uses TRBV20-1 and TRBJ2-5; 7 bases are shared with TRBD1. This CDR3 spans 15 amino acids. Trimming at V came to 0 bases and at J to 4 bases, leaving 8 bases not matched to a gene. The germline V gene has CDR1 DFQATT and CDR2 SNEGSKA (reference sequence). The CDR3 DNA sequence: TGCAGTGCTAGAGATCTGACAGGGATCCCAGAGACCCAGTACTTC. This sequence encodes CSARDLTGIPETQYF.

The chain uses TRBV24-1 and TRBJ1-4, with D perhaps matching TRBD1 (5 bases). The CDR3 consists of 14 residues. V lost 7 bases and J lost 8, with 16 bases in between. From germline, CDR1 is KGHDR and CDR2 SFDVKD. CDR3: CATRLGLGREKLFF. The CDR3 DNA reads TGTGCCACCAGGCTGGGGCTCGGTAGAGAAAAACTGTTTTTT.

The DNA for the CDR3 is TGTGCCAGCAGTCTTGACAGGGATGGCCACGAGCATTTT. It specifies CASSLDRDGHEHF. This chain uses TRBV2 with TRBJ1-5; 7 bases fit TRBD1. Germline V gene sequence: CDR1 SNHLY, CDR2 FYNNEI. J lost 14 bases, V lost 5 bases, and 12 bases had no gene match. CDR3 length: 13 amino acids.

A word on this clonotype: Mismatch with germline at one junction end may stem from a read error. CDR3 sequence (DNA): TGTGCCAGCAGACTCGACCTCAGCCTAGCGTACCGAGAGGCCCAGTACTTC. Translated, it gives CASRLDLSLAYREAQYF. V gene TRBV2 combines with J gene TRBJ2-5, with D possibly being TRBD2 (6 bases). The CDR3 contains 17 residues. Per the germline V gene, CDR1 is SNHLY and CDR2 is FYNNEI.

This clonotype has just a few counts. This rearrangement joins TRBV11-2 to TRBJ1-1; D ambiguous. The V gene lost 1 base and the J gene lost 4 bases, with 13 bases spanning the gap. In germline, CDR1 is SGHAT, CDR2 FQNNGV. The CDR3 is 15 residues long. The CDR3 nucleotides read TGTGCCAGCAGCTTAGGGGTGGGAGGAGGCACTGAAGCTTTCTTT. Its protein product is CASSLGVGGGTEAFF. The full variable domain, completed using reference TRBV11-2 and TRBJ1-1, is EAGVAQSPRYKIIEKRQSVAFWCNPISGHATLYWYQQILGQGPKLLIQFQNNGVVDDSQLPKDRFSAERLKGVDSTLKIQPAKLEDSAVYLCASSLGVGGGTEAFFGQGTRLTVV.

In this sample, this clonotype turned up many times. The chain uses TRBV9 and TRBJ1-2; 9 bases map to TRBD1. Losses at the gene ends were 5 bases for V and 1 base for J; bases not matched to a gene: 15. Germline values: CDR1 SGDLS, CDR2 YYNGEE. This CDR3 has 18 amino acids. In DNA, the CDR3 is TGTGCCAGCAGTCCAGGTGGGACAGGGCAAAACAATAACTATGGCTACACCTTC. It encodes CASSPGGTGQNNNYGYTF.

The chain has TRBV20-1 and TRBJ2-5; the match to TRBD2 covers 14 bases. Looked up from germline, CDR1 is DFQATT and CDR2 is SNEGSKA (reference sequence). This CDR3 is 19 amino acids long. After removal of 6 bases from V and 4 bases from J, the junction contained 19 bases not matched to a gene. The CDR3 coding sequence is TGCAGTGCCAGCAGCCGTGGGACTAGCGGGAGAGACCGGCTAGAGACCCAGTACTTC. Translated, it gives CSASSRGTSGRDRLETQYF.

The chain links TRBV15 to TRBJ2-5; D is perhaps TRBD1 (6 bases). Deletions cut 0 bases from V and 5 bases from J, with 10 bases between. CDR3 length equals 14 residues. Germline V gives CDR1 LNHNV, CDR2 YYDKDF (reference sequence). The CDR3 spells CATSREQGFETQYF. CDR3 nucleotides: TGTGCCACCAGCAGAGAACAGGGTTTTGAGACCCAGTACTTC. Full variable domain (rest looked up from reference TRBV15 and TRBJ2-5): DAMVIQNPRYQVTQFGKPVTLSCSQTLNHNVMYWYQQKSSQAPKLLFHYYDKDFNNEADTPDNFQSRRPNTSFCFLDIRSPGLGDTAMYLCATSREQGFETQYFGPGTRLLVL.

This chain connects TRBV2 to TRBJ1-6; D remains unclear. The CDR3 is 12 amino acids. Trimming shortened V by 7 bases and J by 7 bases, and 8 bases separated the two germline ends. Looked up from germline, CDR1 is SNHLY and CDR2 is FYNNEI. The CDR3 DNA reads TGTGCCAGCACGGGCGCAAATTCACCCCTCCACTTT. Its translation: CASTGANSPLHF.

Notes on this clonotype: It may be a read error: a sequence one base away is much more abundant. This chain uses TRBV4-3 with TRBJ1-4; D call uncertain. The V end was cut by 1 base, the J end by 10 bases, with 13 bases between. This CDR3 has 14 residues. Germline V lookup: CDR1 LGHNA, CDR2 YSLEER. CDR3 in DNA: TGCGCCAGCAGCCAAGGAGGGCTGGATGGAAAACTGTTTTTT. Its translation: CASSQGGLDGKLFF.

The gene calls are TRBV7-2 and TRBJ2-3; TRBD2 agrees at 8 bases. Losses at the gene ends were 6 bases for V and 4 bases for J; bases not matched to a gene: 3. Germline CDR1 and CDR2: SGHTA and FQGNSA. CDR3 length: 13 amino acids. CDR3 sequence: CASRGLGADTQYF. CDR3 nucleotides: TGTGCCAGCAGGGGACTAGGGGCAGATACGCAGTATTTT.

This clonotype was seen a single time. The chain couples TRBV20-1 to TRBJ1-6, with TRBD1 as a possible D gene (5 bases). In germline, CDR1 is DFQATT, CDR2 SNEGSKA (reference sequence). The CDR3 spans 14 residues. Trimming removed 6 bases at V and 8 bases at J, with 17 bases between. Here the CDR3 DNA reads TGCAGTGCCCCCCAGGGAGGGACTCATTCACCCCTCCACTTT. As protein: CSAPQGGTHSPLHF.

In this sample, this clonotype turned up many times. The chain uses TRBV5-1 and TRBJ2-7; the match to TRBD2 covers 11 bases. The CDR3 consists of 13 residues. Losses at the gene ends were 1 base for V and 6 bases for J; bases not matched to a gene: 0. CDR1 is SGHRS, CDR2 YFSETQ, per germline. The CDR3 is CASSLTSGGEQYF. The CDR3 DNA follows: TGCGCCAGCAGCTTGACTAGCGGGGGCGAGCAGTACTTC.

The chain has TRBV18 and TRBJ2-2, with a tentative D call TRBD2 (6 bases). CDR3 length: 16 amino acids. CDR1 and CDR2 (germline): KGHSH, LQKENI. With 3 bases removed from V and 2 bases from J, the gap between germline ends came to 13 bases. The CDR3 loop reads CASSPQGGVNTGELFF. The CDR3 nucleotides are TGTGCCAGCTCACCCCAGGGCGGGGTTAACACCGGGGAGCTGTTTTTT.

Concerning this clonotype: The junction differs from germline at one of its ends, possibly a read error. This chain links TRBV7-8 with TRBJ2-1; 7 nucleotides line up with TRBD1. The CDR3 sequence is 15 residues long. Per germline, CDR1 SGHVS and CDR2 FQNEAQ. Written as DNA, the CDR3 is TGTGCCAGCAGCTTAGCGAGGGGGCCTTACAATGAGCAGCCCTTC. This encodes CASSLARGPYNEQPF.

This clonotype was detected ten times or more. This may stem from a read error, because a much larger clone lies one nucleotide away. Here the CDR3 reads CASSAQTGDPYGSTF. CDR3 DNA sequence: TGTGCCAGCAGCGCTCAGACAGGGGATCCATATGGCTCCACCTTC. The V call is TRBV9, the J call TRBJ1-2, with 8 positions matching TRBD1. The CDR3 spans 15 residues. Per the germline V gene, CDR1 is SGDLS and CDR2 is YYNGEE.

This clonotype was found many times. This chain connects TRBV5-1 to TRBJ2-7, with a tentative D call TRBD1 (5 bases). The germline V gene encodes CDR1 SGHRS and CDR2 YFSETQ. The CDR3 covers 16 residues. The V end lost 1 base, the J end lost 1 base, and 15 bases lay between the germline ends. The CDR3 protein is CASSLQGSQPSYEQYF. In nucleotides, the CDR3 is TGCGCCAGCAGCTTGCAGGGTAGCCAGCCATCCTACGAGCAGTACTTC.

This clonotype was recorded at least ten times. The chain employs TRBV7-6 and TRBJ2-7, with 11 bases lining up with TRBD2. J was trimmed by 3 bases and V by 5 bases; bases with no gene match: 6. The CDR3 is made up of 15 amino acids. Looked up from germline, CDR1 is SGHVS and CDR2 is FNYEAQ. The CDR3 DNA reads TGTGCCAGCAGCAAAGGGACTAGCGGACTCTACGAGCAGTACTTC. This sequence encodes CASSKGTSGLYEQYF.

The chain couples TRBV6-2 or TRBV6-3 to TRBJ2-3; TRBD1 aligns across 7 bases. CDR1 MNHEY and CDR2 SVGEGT come from the germline V gene. The CDR3 spans 14 residues. The ends lost 6 bases at V and 3 bases at J; junction bases unmatched: 6. Written as DNA, the CDR3 is TGTGCCAGCAGCTCCGGGACAGAAACAGATACGCAGTATTTT. Residues: CASSSGTETDTQYF.

This clonotype was observed many times. The chain is built from TRBV5-1 and TRBJ1-2, with 7 bases matching TRBD1. The germline V gene encodes CDR1 SGHRS and CDR2 YFSETQ. Trimming cost V 0 bases and J 4 bases; bases outside gene matches: 6. There are 15 residues in the CDR3. In DNA, the CDR3 is TGCGCCAGCAGCTTGGGCGGAACAGGGGCCTATGGCTACACCTTC. This gives the protein CASSLGGTGAYGYTF.

This clonotype has ten or more counts. This chain links TRBV18 with TRBJ2-5; D is unresolved. V was pared by 4 bases and J by 1 base, with 10 bases between. This CDR3 contains 14 residues. Germline V gives CDR1 KGHSH, CDR2 LQKENI. In DNA form, the CDR3 reads TGTGCCAGCTCACAGATTGCCACCCAAGAGACCCAGTACTTC. It codes for CASSQIATQETQYF.

V usage is TRBV15 and J usage is TRBJ2-1; 12 nucleotides agree with TRBD2. The trim removed 3 bases at V and 7 bases at J, leaving 16 bases unmatched. The CDR3 is made up of 19 amino acids. Germline CDR1 and CDR2: LNHNV and YYDKDF (reference sequence). The CDR3 region is CATSSFFLQTSGSSNEQFF. The CDR3 DNA follows: TGTGCCACCAGCAGCTTCTTCCTACAGACTAGCGGGAGTTCAAATGAGCAGTTCTTC.

In its sample, this clonotype was seen many times. The rearrangement uses TRBV12-3 or TRBV12-4 and TRBJ1-3, with TRBD1 identical over 7 bases. V dropped 2 bases and J dropped 2; count of bases not matched to a gene: 6. The CDR3 spans 16 residues. The CDR3 protein is CASSLKLRGTGNTIYF. CDR3 nucleotides: TGTGCCAGCAGTTTAAAGCTCAGGGGGACTGGAAACACCATATATTTT.

This chain connects TRBV6-4 to TRBJ1-6; TRBD1 matches at 7 bases. CDR3 length equals 16 residues. V was clipped by 2 bases and J by 7 bases; unmatched bases: 8. CDR1 is MRHNA, CDR2 SNTAGT, per germline. CDR3 protein: CASSDRDSLRNSPLHF. For the CDR3, the DNA is TGTGCCAGCAGTGACCGGGACAGTTTACGGAATTCACCCCTCCACTTT.

The table lists this clonotype with many counts. The gene calls are TRBV4-1 and TRBJ2-7; 14 bases map to TRBD2. The germline V gene has CDR1 MGHRA and CDR2 YSYEKL. The CDR3 sequence is 18 residues long. Trimming at V came to 0 bases and at J to 2 bases, leaving 6 bases not matched to a gene. The CDR3 sequence: CASSQEGLAGVRAYEQYF. DNA for the CDR3: TGCGCCAGCAGCCAAGAGGGACTAGCGGGAGTAAGGGCCTACGAGCAGTACTTC.

This clonotype was recorded many times. The gene calls are TRBV6-2 or TRBV6-3 and TRBJ1-2; D not resolved. The CDR3 totals 16 residues. The germline V gene has CDR1 MNHEY and CDR2 SVGEGT. Trimming took off 7 bases at V and 5 bases at J, with 23 bases between the two ends. The CDR3, as DNA: TGTGCCAGCATGGAGACATCGACCCCAAATTGGTATGGCTACACCTTC. Encoded protein: CASMETSTPNWYGYTF.

Ten or more counts support this clonotype. The V gene is TRBV11-3, the J gene TRBJ2-7, with 7 positions matching TRBD2. CDR1 and CDR2 (germline): SGHNT, YENEEA. V dropped 3 bases and J dropped 5; count of bases not matched to a gene: 7. The CDR3 consists of 14 residues. In nucleotides, the CDR3 is TGTGCCAGCAGCTTGGGCGGGAGAGCCGACGAGCAGTACTTC. Translated, it gives CASSLGGRADEQYF. Based on the CDR3 plus reference TRBV11-3 and TRBJ2-7, the full variable domain is EAGVVQSPRYKIIEKKQPVAFWCNPISGHNTLYWYLQNLGQGPELLIRYENEEAVDDSQLPKDRFSAERLKGVDSTLKIQPAELGDSAVYLCASSLGGRADEQYFGPGTRLTVT.

Ten or more counts support this clonotype. J is TRBJ2-1 and V is TRBV6-1; 7 bases fit TRBD2. The V segment lost 8 bases and the J segment 3 bases; nucleotides outside the gene matches: 4. The CDR3 extends over 13 amino acids. The germline V gene has CDR1 MNHNS and CDR2 SASEGT. CDR3 protein: CASLAGVYNEQFF. The CDR3 bases are TGTGCCAGCCTTGCGGGGGTCTACAATGAGCAGTTCTTC.